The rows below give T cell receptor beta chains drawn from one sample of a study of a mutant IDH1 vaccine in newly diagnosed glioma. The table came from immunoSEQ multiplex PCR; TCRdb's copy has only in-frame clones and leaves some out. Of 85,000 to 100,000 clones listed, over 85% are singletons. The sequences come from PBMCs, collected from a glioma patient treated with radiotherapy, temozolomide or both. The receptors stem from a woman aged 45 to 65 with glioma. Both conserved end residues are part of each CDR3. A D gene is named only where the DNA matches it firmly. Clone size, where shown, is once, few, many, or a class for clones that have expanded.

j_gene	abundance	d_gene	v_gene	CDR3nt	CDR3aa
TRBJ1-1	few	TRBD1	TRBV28	TGTGCCAGCAGTTTTCAGGGGGCTAACACTGAAGCTTTCTTT	CASSFQGANTEAFF
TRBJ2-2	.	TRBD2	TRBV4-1	TGCGCCAGCAGCCAAGCCATATTTAGCGGGAGAAGGGCCGGGGAGCTGTTTTTT	CASSQAIFSGRRAGELFF
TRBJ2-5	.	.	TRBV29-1	TGCAGCGTCCAAAGAACAGGTTGGGCGCGTCAAGAGACCCAGTACTTC	CSVQRTGWARQETQYF
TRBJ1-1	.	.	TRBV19	TGTGCCAGTAGTATGTCGGGCCTACGAAACACTGAAGCTTTCTTT	CASSMSGLRNTEAFF
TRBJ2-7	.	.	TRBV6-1	TGTGCCAGCAGCGGGGATACCTACGAGCAGTACTTC	CASSGDTYEQYF
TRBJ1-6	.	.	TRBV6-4	TGTGCCAGCAGTGAAAGCCCTGGGACACCCCTCCACTTT	CASSESPGTPLHF
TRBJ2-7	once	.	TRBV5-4	TGTGCCAGCAGCGGAGGTTACGAGCAGTACTTC	CASSGGYEQYF
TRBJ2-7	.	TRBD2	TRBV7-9	TGTGCCAGCAGCTCTAGCGGGAGTGCCTACGAGCAGTACTTC	CASSSSGSAYEQYF
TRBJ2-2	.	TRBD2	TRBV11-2	TGTGCCAGCAGCTGGGGGGGAACCGGGGAGCTGTTTTTT	CASSWGGTGELFF
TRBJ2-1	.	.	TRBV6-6	TGTGCCAGCAGTCCTACAGGGAGGGATGAGCAGTTCTTC	CASSPTGRDEQFF
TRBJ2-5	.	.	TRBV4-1	TGCGCCAGCAGCCCGGTCCTGGGAGAGACCCAGTACTTC	CASSPVLGETQYF
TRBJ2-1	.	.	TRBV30	TGTGCCTGTAGTTTCAATAGAGTCAATGAGCAGTTCTTC	CACSFNRVNEQFF
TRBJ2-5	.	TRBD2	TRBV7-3	TGTGCCAGCAGCCGGACTAGCGGGAGGTGGGAGACCCAGTACTTC	CASSRTSGRWETQYF
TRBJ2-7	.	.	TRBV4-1	TGCGCCAGCAGCAGTGGGGGAGTAACCTACGAGCAGTACTTC	CASSSGGVTYEQYF
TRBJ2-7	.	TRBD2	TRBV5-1	TGCGCCAGCAGCCTGCACGGGGGAGGGGAGCAGTACTTC	CASSLHGGGEQYF
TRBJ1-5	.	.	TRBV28	TGTGCCAGCAGTTTAGATAGGGAGAATCAGCCCCAGCATTTT	CASSLDRENQPQHF
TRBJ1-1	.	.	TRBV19	TGTGCCAGTAGTACCGACATCCCGGGGACTGAAGCTTTCTTT	CASSTDIPGTEAFF
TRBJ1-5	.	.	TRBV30	TGTGCCTGGAGTGGGGGGCAGGAGCATCAGCCCCAGCATTTT	CAWSGGQEHQPQHF